The 15 T cell receptor beta chains below were found in one sample sequenced in a study of shared clonotypes between healthy human individuals. TCRdb's table, derived via immunoSEQ multiplex PCR, lists solely in-frame clones and lacks some. The table lists more than 1.2 million clones, just under 99% of them singletons. Sequencing was done on a sample of naive CD4+ T cells sorted from blood. As for subset: CD45RA+ positively selected. The receptors originated from a man in his thirties or forties in good health.

This chain links TRBV7-2 with TRBJ2-2; D gene uncertain. The CDR3 runs to 14 residues. From germline, CDR1 is SGHTA and CDR2 FQGNSA. V was clipped by 2 bases and J by 1 base, with 5 bases between them. The CDR3 loop is CASSLNRNTGELFF. The CDR3 nucleotides read TGTGCCAGCAGCTTAAACCGGAACACCGGGGAGCTGTTTTTT.

This clone was counted once. The chain employs TRBV18 and TRBJ1-1, with TRBD1 matching 7 bases. This CDR3 is 18 amino acids long. Germline CDR1 and CDR2: KGHSH and LQKENI. Trimming removed 6 bases from V and 0 bases from J; junction bases left unmatched: 16. CDR3 amino acids: CASSRVIGGAGMNTEAFF. In DNA form, the CDR3 reads TGTGCCAGCTCCCGGGTGATAGGGGGCGCTGGGATGAACACTGAAGCTTTCTTT.

This sequence joins TRBV18 and TRBJ1-4; no definite D call. The CDR3 runs 13 residues. Per germline, CDR1 KGHSH and CDR2 LQKENI. V gave up 5 bases and J gave up 0 bases, with 4 bases separating them. CDR3 sequence (DNA): TGTGCCAGCTCATCTACAACTAATGAAAAACTGTTTTTT. This codes for CASSSTTNEKLFF. Full variable domain (remainder filled in from reference TRBV18 and TRBJ1-4): NAGVMQNPRHLVRRRGQEARLRCSPMKGHSHVYWYRQLPEEGLKFMVYLQKENIIDESGMPKERFSAEFPKEGPSILRIQQVVRGDSAAYFCASSSTTNEKLFFGSGTQLSVL.

The J gene is TRBJ2-1, the V gene TRBV19, with 10 bases matching TRBD1. The J segment lost 7 bases and the V segment lost 0 bases, leaving 9 bases of the junction unmatched. This CDR3 has 17 residues. The germline V gene has CDR1 LNHDA and CDR2 SQIVND (reference sequence). CDR3 nucleotide sequence: TGTGCCAGTAGTATAGATTTCACCCGACAGGGGGCAAATGAGCAGTTCTTC. Protein product: CASSIDFTRQGANEQFF.

The chain has TRBV15 and TRBJ1-3, with a tentative D call TRBD1 (5 bases). This CDR3 has 15 residues. V shed 5 bases and J shed 0 bases, with 11 bases lying between them. Looked up from germline, CDR1 is LNHNV and CDR2 is YYDKDF (reference sequence). CDR3: CATSSAGHSGNTIYF. CDR3 in DNA: TGTGCCACCAGCTCCGCCGGACACTCTGGAAACACCATATATTTT. The whole variable domain, remainder taken from reference TRBV15 and TRBJ1-3, is DAMVIQNPRYQVTQFGKPVTLSCSQTLNHNVMYWYQQKSSQAPKLLFHYYDKDFNNEADTPDNFQSRRPNTSFCFLDIRSPGLGDTAMYLCATSSAGHSGNTIYFGEGSWLTVV.

The chain links TRBV4-3 to TRBJ1-2; 10 bases fit TRBD1. Germline assignment: CDR1 LGHNA and CDR2 YSLEER. V gave up 4 bases and J gave up 3 bases; unmatched junction bases: 8. The CDR3 runs to 16 residues. CDR3 sequence: CASSPVTGTGDYGYTF. DNA for the CDR3: TGCGCCAGCAGCCCCGTAACCGGGACAGGGGACTATGGCTACACCTTC.

The chain employs TRBV28 and TRBJ2-3, with 12 bases lining up with TRBD1. CDR3 length equals 18 residues. CDR1 is MDHEN and CDR2 is SYDVKM in the germline V gene. Trimming cost V 1 base and J 4 bases; bases outside gene matches: 9. DNA for the CDR3: TGTGCCAGCAGTTTATCGGGGTTTGGGACAGGGGGCTCAGATACGCAGTATTTT. It translates to CASSLSGFGTGGSDTQYF.

This chain connects TRBV28 to TRBJ1-1; TRBD1 might be the D (6 bases). CDR3 size: 14 residues. V dropped 10 bases and J dropped 0 bases, with 15 bases sitting between them. Germline loops: CDR1 MDHEN, CDR2 SYDVKM. The CDR3 loop reads CATNKGTMNTEAFF. The CDR3 nucleotides read TGTGCCACCAACAAAGGGACAATGAACACTGAAGCTTTCTTT.

This rearrangement joins TRBV29-1 to TRBJ1-2; possible D gene TRBD1, 5 bases. Germline loops: CDR1 SQVTM, CDR2 ANQGSEA. CDR3 size: 12 residues. The V gene lost 1 base and the J gene lost 7 bases, with 10 bases spanning the gap. The CDR3 region is CSVEGRGGGYTF. CDR3 bases: TGCAGCGTTGAAGGAAGGGGCGGTGGCTACACCTTC.

The chain employs TRBV5-1 and TRBJ2-7, with 8 bases that match TRBD2. Looked up from germline, CDR1 is SGHRS and CDR2 is YFSETQ. The J segment lost 3 bases and the V segment lost 3 bases, leaving 5 bases of the junction unmatched. The CDR3 totals 14 residues. The CDR3 sequence: CASSWGLDSYEQYF. The CDR3 bases are TGCGCCAGCAGCTGGGGACTAGACAGCTACGAGCAGTACTTC.

About this clone: Other DNA sequences within the sample encode an identical CDR3. The gene calls are TRBV19 and TRBJ2-7; D is undetermined. The V gene's germline CDR1 is LNHDA and CDR2 SQIVND (reference sequence). The CDR3 has 11 amino acids. Trimming took off 4 bases at V and 4 bases at J, with 5 bases between the two ends. CDR3 bases: TGTGCCAGTAGTACGCCTTACGAGCAGTACTTC. Protein product: CASSTPYEQYF.

The CDR3 DNA sequence: TGCAGTGCTGCCTCCCTGGGGGGCTACACCTTC. Amino acids: CSAASLGGYTF. The chain couples TRBV20-1 to TRBJ1-2; D gene ambiguous. CDR3 length equals 11 residues. The V end lost 5 bases, the J end lost 8 bases, and 12 bases lay between the germline ends. CDR1 and CDR2 (germline): DFQATT, SNEGSKA (reference sequence).

The sample holds one count of this clone. J is TRBJ2-3 and V is TRBV18, with D possibly TRBD2 on 5 matching bases. The CDR3 contains 15 residues. Germline CDR1 and CDR2: KGHSH and LQKENI. Deletions cut 0 bases from V and 2 bases from J, with 9 bases between. The CDR3 loop is CASSPPASTTDTQYF. As DNA, the CDR3 is TGTGCCAGCTCACCACCGGCTAGCACCACAGATACGCAGTATTTT.

Here the CDR3 DNA reads TGTGCCAGCAGGGGGGCCTTAGCGGGACGGTCCTACGAGCAGTACTTC. Protein sequence: CASRGALAGRSYEQYF. The V call is TRBV2, the J call TRBJ2-7; 8 nucleotides agree with TRBD2. This CDR3 has 16 amino acids. Per germline, CDR1 SNHLY and CDR2 FYNNEI. Trimming cost V 6 bases and J 1 base; bases outside gene matches: 11.

The chain recombines TRBV6-5 with TRBJ2-7; D may be TRBD1 (5 bases). The CDR3 is 14 amino acids. Germline CDR1 MNHEY, CDR2 SVGAGI. V lost 5 bases and J 2 bases, leaving 13 bases between the germline ends. As DNA, the CDR3 is TGTGCCAGCAGTATGGGCCCCAGGGCCTACGAGCAGTACTTC. It encodes CASSMGPRAYEQYF.